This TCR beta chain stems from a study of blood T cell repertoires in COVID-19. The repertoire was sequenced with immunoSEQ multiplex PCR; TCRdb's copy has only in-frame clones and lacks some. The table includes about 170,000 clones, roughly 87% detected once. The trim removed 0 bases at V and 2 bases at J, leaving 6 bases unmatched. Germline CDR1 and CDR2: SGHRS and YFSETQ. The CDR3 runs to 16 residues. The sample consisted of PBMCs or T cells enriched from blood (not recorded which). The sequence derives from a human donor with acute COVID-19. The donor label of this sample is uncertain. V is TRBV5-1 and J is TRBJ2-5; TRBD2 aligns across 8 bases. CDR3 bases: TGCGCCAGCAGCTTGGGAAATAGCGGGACGCAAGAGACCCAGTACTTC. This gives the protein CASSLGNSGTQETQYF.